This TCR beta chain is from a study of shared clonotypes between healthy human individuals. Study information: Each donor's CD8 memory used one plate, CD8 naive two, each CD4 subset three. Findings and limits, study-wide: Memory subsets had estimated richness that was generally smaller than that of naive subsets. Only a few donors were included, so the genetic and exposure-history diversity represented was limited.

Authors' processing steps: Sequence data from immunoSEQ were junction-only and lacked quality scores; consequently, filtering differed. The table came from immunoSEQ multiplex PCR; TCRdb's copy has only in-frame clones and leaves some out. That table supplies the V and J calls and clone size; D and trimming were determined from the DNA. The sample records approximately 740,000 clones, roughly 92% being singletons. This clone was seen only once. The antigen is not known. Naive-designated CD8 cells lacked CD45RO, were positively enriched for CCR7, and omitted terminally differentiated effector memory CD45RA+ cells. V was trimmed by 4 bases and J by 2 bases, leaving 10 bases between them. The CDR3 has 14 amino acids. CDR1 and CDR2 (germline): SGHKS, YYEKEE (reference sequence).

The V call is TRBV5-5, the J call TRBJ2-1; no clear D gene. The sequence was obtained from a man aged 25-45 years in good health. The sample consisted of naive CD8+ T cells sorted from blood. DNA of the CDR3: TGTGCCAGCAGCCCCCCGGTAGCCTACAATGAGCAGTTCTTC. Translation gives CASSPPVAYNEQFF. Drawing the rest from reference TRBV5-5 and TRBJ2-1, the complete variable domain is DAGVTQSPTHLIKTRGQQVTLRCSPISGHKSVSWYQQVLGQGPQFIFQYYEKEERGRGNFPDRFSARQFPNYSSELNVNALLLGDSALYLCASSPPVAYNEQFFGPGTRLTVL.